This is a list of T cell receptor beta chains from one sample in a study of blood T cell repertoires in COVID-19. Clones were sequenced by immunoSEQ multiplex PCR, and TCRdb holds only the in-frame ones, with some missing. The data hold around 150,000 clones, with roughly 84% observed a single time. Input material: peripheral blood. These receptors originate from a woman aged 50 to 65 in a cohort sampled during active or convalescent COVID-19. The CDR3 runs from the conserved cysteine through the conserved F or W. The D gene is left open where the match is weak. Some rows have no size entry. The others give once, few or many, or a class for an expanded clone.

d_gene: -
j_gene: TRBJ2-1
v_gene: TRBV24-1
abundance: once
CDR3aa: CATSDPGENEQFF
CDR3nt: TGTGCCACCAGTGATCCGGGTGAGAATGAGCAGTTCTTC

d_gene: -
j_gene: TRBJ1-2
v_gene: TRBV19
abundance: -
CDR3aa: CASSRKGLSGYTF
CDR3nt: TGTGCCAGTAGTAGGAAGGGGCTCAGTGGCTACACCTTC

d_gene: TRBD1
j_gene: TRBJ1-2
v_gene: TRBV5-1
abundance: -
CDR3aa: CASSLDQGENYGYTF
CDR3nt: TGCGCCAGCAGCTTGGACCAGGGGGAGAACTATGGCTACACCTTC

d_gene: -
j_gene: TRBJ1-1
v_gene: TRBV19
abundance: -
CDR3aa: CASSIFLQARGNEAFF
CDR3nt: TGTGCCAGTAGTATATTTTTACAGGCCAGGGGAAATGAAGCTTTCTTT

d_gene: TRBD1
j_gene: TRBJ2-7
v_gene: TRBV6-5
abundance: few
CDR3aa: CASSFRQGAGYEQYF
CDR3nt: TGTGCCAGCAGTTTCCGACAGGGGGCTGGGTACGAGCAGTACTTC

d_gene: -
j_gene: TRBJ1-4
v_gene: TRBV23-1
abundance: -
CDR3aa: CASSQSRGGERIEKLFF
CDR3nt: TGCGCCAGCAGTCAATCGAGGGGGGGCGAAAGGATCGAAAAACTGTTTTTT

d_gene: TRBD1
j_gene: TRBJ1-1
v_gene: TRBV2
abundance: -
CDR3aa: CASSLQGVNTEAFF
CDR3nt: TGTGCCAGCAGCCTACAGGGGGTGAACACTGAAGCTTTCTTT

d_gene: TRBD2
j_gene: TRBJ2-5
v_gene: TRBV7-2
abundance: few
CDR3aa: CASSLAVLAPQETQYF
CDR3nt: TGTGCCAGCAGCTTAGCGGTACTAGCGCCACAAGAGACCCAGTACTTC

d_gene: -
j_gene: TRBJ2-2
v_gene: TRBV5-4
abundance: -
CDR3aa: CASSLLVVGELFF
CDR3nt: TGTGCCAGCAGCTTGTTAGTGGTCGGGGAGCTGTTTTTT

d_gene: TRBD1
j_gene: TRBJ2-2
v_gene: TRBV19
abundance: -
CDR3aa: CASSPWTGAGELFF
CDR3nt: TGTGCCAGTAGTCCTTGGACAGGGGCCGGGGAGCTGTTTTTT

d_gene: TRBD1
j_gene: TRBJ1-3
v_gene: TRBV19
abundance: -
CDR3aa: CASSVGTDGNTIYF
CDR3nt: TGTGCCAGTAGTGTCGGGACAGATGGAAACACCATATATTTT

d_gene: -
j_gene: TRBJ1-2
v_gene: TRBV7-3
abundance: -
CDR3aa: CASSLDTNYGYTF
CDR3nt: TGTGCCAGCAGCTTAGACACCAATTATGGCTACACCTTC

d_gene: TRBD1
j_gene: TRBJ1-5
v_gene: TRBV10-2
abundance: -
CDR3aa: CASRKGQGEGNQPQHF
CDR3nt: TGCGCCAGCAGAAAAGGACAGGGCGAGGGCAATCAGCCCCAGCATTTT

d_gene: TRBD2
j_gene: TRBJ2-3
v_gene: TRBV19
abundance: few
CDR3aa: CASADPSGATDTQYF
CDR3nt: TGTGCCAGTGCCGACCCTAGCGGGGCCACAGATACGCAGTATTTT

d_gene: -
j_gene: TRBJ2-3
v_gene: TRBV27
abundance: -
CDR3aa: CASSPWGESTDTQYF
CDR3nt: TGTGCCAGCAGCCCGTGGGGGGAGAGCACAGATACGCAGTATTTT

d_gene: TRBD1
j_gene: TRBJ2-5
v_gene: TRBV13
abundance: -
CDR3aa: CASSFETGGETQYF
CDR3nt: TGTGCCAGCAGCTTCGAGACAGGGGGGGAGACCCAGTACTTC

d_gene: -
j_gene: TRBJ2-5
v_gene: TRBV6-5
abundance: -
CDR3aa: CASSYSYSPGETQYF
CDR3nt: TGTGCCAGCAGTTACTCGTACTCGCCCGGGGAGACCCAGTACTTC

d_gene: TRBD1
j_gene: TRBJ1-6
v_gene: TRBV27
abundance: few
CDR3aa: CASSAWDRGLIGDSPLHF
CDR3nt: TGTGCCAGCAGTGCTTGGGACAGGGGACTGATCGGGGATTCACCCCTCCACTTT

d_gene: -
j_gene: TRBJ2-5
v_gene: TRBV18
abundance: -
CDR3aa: CASSPIRQIQETQYF
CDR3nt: TGTGCCAGCTCACCTATACGACAGATCCAAGAGACCCAGTACTTC

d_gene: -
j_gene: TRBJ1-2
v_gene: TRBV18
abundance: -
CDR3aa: CASSPEDYGYTF
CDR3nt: TGTGCCAGCTCACCAGAGGACTATGGCTACACCTTC

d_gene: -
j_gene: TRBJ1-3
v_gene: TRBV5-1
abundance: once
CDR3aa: CASSLVADSGNTIYF
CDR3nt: TGCGCCAGCAGCTTGGTCGCAGACTCTGGAAACACCATATATTTT

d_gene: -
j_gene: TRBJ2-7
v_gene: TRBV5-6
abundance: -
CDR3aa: CASSFRSKGDEQYF
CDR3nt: TGTGCCAGCAGCTTTCGAAGTAAGGGGGACGAGCAGTACTTC

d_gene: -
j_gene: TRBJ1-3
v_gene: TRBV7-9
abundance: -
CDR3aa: CASSLVQVLSGNTIYF
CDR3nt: TGTGCCAGCAGCTTAGTACAGGTCCTCTCTGGAAACACCATATATTTT

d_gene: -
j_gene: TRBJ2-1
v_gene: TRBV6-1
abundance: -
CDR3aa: CASSEGGAYNEQFF
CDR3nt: TGTGCCAGCAGTGAAGGGGGCGCCTACAATGAGCAGTTCTTC

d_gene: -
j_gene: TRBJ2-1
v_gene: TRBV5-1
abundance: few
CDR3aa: CASSGGRTNNEQFF
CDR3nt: TGCGCCAGCAGCGGAGGGAGGACAAACAATGAGCAGTTCTTC

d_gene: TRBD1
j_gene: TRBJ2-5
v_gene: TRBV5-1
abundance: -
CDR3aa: CASSQGARETQYF
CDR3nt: TGCGCCAGCAGCCAGGGGGCTCGAGAGACCCAGTACTTC

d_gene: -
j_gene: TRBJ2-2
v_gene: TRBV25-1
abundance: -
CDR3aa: CASSDPGQGNGELFF
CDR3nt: TGTGCCAGCAGTGACCCCGGGCAGGGGAACGGGGAGCTGTTTTTT

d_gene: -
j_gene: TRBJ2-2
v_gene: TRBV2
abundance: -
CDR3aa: CASSGQVTAGELFF
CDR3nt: TGTGCCAGCAGTGGACAGGTAACGGCCGGGGAGCTGTTTTTT

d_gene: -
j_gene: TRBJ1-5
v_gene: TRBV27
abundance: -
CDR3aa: CASRTRTAEYQPQHF
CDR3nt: TGTGCCAGCAGGACCCGGACAGCGGAGTATCAGCCCCAGCATTTT

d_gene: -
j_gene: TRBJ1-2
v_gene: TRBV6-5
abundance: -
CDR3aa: CASSYNPGATYGYTF
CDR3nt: TGTGCCAGCAGTTACAACCCAGGTGCCACCTATGGCTACACCTTC

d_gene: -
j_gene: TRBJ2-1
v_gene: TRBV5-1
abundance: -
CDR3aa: CASSLATDYNEQFF
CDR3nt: TGCGCCAGCAGCTTGGCCACAGATTACAATGAGCAGTTCTTC

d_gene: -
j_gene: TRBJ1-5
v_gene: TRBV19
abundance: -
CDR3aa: CASSPQGRDNQPQHF
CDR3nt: TGTGCCAGTAGTCCCCAGGGAAGAGACAATCAGCCCCAGCATTTT

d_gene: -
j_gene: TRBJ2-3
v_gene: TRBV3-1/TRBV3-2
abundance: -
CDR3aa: CASSPDRHRTDTQYF
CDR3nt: TGTGCCAGCAGCCCCGACCGACACCGCACAGATACGCAGTATTTT

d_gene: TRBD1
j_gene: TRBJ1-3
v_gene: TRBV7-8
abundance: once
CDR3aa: CASSVNDRAGNTIYF
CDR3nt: TGTGCCAGCAGCGTTAACGACAGGGCAGGAAACACCATATATTTT

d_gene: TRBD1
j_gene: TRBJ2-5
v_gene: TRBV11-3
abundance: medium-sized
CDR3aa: CASSPPPGQGPETQYF
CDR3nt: TGTGCCAGCAGCCCGCCGCCCGGACAGGGTCCCGAGACCCAGTACTTC

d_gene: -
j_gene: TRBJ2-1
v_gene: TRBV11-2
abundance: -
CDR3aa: CASSLGQGLQRNEQFF
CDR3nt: TGTGCCAGCAGCTTGGGGCAGGGCCTGCAACGTAATGAGCAGTTCTTC

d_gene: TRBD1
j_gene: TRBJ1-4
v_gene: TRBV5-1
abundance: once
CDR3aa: CASSAGGQGAGEKLFF
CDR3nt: TGCGCCAGCAGCGCCGGAGGACAGGGGGCAGGGGAAAAACTGTTTTTT

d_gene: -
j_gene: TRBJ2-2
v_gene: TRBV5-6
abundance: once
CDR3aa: CASSLEQGHNTGELFF
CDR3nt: TGTGCCAGCAGCTTGGAGCAGGGGCATAACACCGGGGAGCTGTTTTTT

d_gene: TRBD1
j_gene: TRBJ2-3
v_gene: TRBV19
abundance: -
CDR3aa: CASSRTGGFTDTQYF
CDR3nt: TGTGCCAGTAGTCGAACAGGGGGTTTCACAGATACGCAGTATTTT

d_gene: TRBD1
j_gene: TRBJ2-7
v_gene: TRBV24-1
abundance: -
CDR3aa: CATSDGTGGSGSYEQYF
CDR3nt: TGTGCCACCAGTGACGGGACAGGGGGTTCGGGGTCCTACGAGCAGTACTTC

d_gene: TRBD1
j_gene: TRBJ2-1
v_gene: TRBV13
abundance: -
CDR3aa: CASSSGQGYNEQFF
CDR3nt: TGTGCCAGCAGCTCTGGACAGGGGTACAATGAGCAGTTCTTC

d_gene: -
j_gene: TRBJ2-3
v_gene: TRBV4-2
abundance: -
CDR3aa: CASSQAGVLDTQYF
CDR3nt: TGTGCCAGCAGCCAAGCGGGGGTCCTAGATACGCAGTATTTT

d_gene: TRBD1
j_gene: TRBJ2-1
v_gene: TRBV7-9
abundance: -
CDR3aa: CASSFNGQGTSYNEQFF
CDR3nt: TGTGCCAGCAGCTTCAATGGACAGGGAACCTCCTACAATGAGCAGTTCTTC

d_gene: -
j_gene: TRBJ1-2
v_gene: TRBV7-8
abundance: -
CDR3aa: CASSFTRDTQGYGYTF
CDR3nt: TGTGCCAGCAGCTTTACCCGGGACACCCAAGGCTATGGCTACACCTTC

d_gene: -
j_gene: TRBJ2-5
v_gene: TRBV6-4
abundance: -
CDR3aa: CASSETGRETQYF
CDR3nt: TGTGCCAGCAGCGAAACAGGGAGAGAGACCCAGTACTTC

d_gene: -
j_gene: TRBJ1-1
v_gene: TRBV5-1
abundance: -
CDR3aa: CASIQERRRTEAFF
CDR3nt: TGCGCCAGCATCCAAGAGAGGCGCAGAACTGAAGCTTTCTTT

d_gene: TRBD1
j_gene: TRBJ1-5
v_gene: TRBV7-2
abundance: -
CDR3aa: CASSLRQGSQPQHF
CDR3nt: TGTGCCAGCAGCTTACGACAGGGTAGTCAGCCCCAGCATTTT

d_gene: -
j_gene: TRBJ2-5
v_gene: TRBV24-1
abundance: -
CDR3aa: CATSEAQTQYF
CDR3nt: TGTGCCACCAGTGAGGCCCAGACCCAGTACTTC

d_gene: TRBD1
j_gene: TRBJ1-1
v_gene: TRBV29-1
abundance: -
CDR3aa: CSAYRDRASQEAFF
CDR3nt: TGCAGCGCTTACCGGGACAGGGCTAGTCAAGAAGCTTTCTTT

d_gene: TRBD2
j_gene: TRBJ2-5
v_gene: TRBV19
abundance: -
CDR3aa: CASSPGLAGGRETQYF
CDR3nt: TGTGCCAGTAGTCCAGGACTAGCGGGGGGGCGAGAGACCCAGTACTTC

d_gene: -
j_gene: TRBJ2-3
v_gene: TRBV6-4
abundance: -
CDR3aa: CASSLSGLSTDTQYF
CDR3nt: TGTGCCAGCAGTTTAAGTGGCCTTAGCACAGATACGCAGTATTTT

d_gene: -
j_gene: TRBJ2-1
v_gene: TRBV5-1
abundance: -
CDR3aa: CASSFSATSYNEQFF
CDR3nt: TGCGCCAGCAGCTTTAGCGCTACCTCCTACAATGAGCAGTTCTTC

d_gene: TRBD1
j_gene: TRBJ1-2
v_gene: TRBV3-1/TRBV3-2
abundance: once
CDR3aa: CASSQISGGTNTF
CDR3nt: TGTGCCAGCAGCCAGATATCAGGGGGCACGAACACCTTC

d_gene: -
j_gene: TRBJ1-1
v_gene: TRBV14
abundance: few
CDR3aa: CASSQTRGVAEAFF
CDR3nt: TGTGCCAGCAGCCAAACCCGGGGGGTCGCTGAAGCTTTCTTT

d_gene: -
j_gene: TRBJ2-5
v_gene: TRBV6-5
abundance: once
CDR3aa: CASSKTDQETQYF
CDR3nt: TGTGCCAGCAGTAAGACAGACCAAGAGACCCAGTACTTC

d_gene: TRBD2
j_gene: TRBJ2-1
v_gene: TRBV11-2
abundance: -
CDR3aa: CASIPSWGGDYNEQFF
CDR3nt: TGTGCCAGCATCCCTAGTTGGGGGGGGGACTACAATGAGCAGTTCTTC

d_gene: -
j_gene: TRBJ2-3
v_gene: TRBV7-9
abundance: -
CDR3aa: CASSPAGDTQYF
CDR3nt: TGTGCCAGCAGCCCAGCGGGAGATACGCAGTATTTT

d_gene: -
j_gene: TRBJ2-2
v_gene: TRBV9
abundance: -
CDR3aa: CASRSGGGAGTGELFF
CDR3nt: TGTGCCAGCAGATCAGGTGGGGGGGCAGGCACCGGGGAGCTGTTTTTT